This T cell receptor (beta chain) is from a study of early T cells in non-severe SARS-CoV-2 infection. Study-wide background: Whole-blood bulk RNA, unsorted, was sequenced, and chains were unpaired. Study-level points and caveats: A preference for anti-spike CD8 responses marked VDJdb matching, which missed private and CD4 specificities.

The CDR3 is made up of 16 amino acids. The V gene's germline CDR1 is SNHLY and CDR2 FYNNEI. V was trimmed by 5 bases and J by 5 bases, leaving 21 bases between them. With respect to this clonotype: Its specificity is not known.

Unique molecular identifiers tagged individual cDNA molecules. In TCRdb, the 5' RACE reads were re-called with MiXCR into one record per CDR3 protein. The top ten clones hold around 4.4% of a sample with 45,000 to 50,000 distinct CDR3 sequences, 5.5% to 6.5% of them seen once. The chain carries TRBV2 and TRBJ1-1, with D possibly being TRBD1 (5 bases). The TCR sequence derives from an adult who was a healthcare worker with PCR-confirmed SARS-CoV-2 infection or an uninfected control (not recorded which). Input material: whole blood. The DNA of the CDR3 is TGTGCCAGCAGTCTAGGGCGAAGGGGCGTATTGACTGAAGCTTTCTTT. As protein: CASSLGRRGVLTEAFF.